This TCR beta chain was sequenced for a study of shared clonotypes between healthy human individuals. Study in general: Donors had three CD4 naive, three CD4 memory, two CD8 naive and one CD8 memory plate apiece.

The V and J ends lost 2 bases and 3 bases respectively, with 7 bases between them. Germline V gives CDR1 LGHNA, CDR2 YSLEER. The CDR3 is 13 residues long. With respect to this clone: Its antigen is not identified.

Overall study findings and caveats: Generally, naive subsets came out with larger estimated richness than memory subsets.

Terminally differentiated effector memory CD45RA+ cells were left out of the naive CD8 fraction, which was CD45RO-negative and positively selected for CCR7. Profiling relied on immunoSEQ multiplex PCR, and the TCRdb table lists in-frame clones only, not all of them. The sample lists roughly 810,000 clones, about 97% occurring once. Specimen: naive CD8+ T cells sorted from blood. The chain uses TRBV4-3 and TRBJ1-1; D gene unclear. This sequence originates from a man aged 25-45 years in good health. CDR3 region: CASSQTVHTEAFF. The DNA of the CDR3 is TGCGCCAGCAGCCAAACAGTCCACACTGAAGCTTTCTTT.